Presented here are 25 T cell receptor beta chains from one specimen sequenced in a study of T cell changes during pregnancy in multiple sclerosis. Assay: immunoSEQ multiplex PCR; the TCRdb copy retains only in-frame clones and omits some. The table has about 36,000 clones, 93% seen once. The sample in question was CD4+ T cells from peripheral blood mononuclear cells, obtained in the first trimester of pregnancy. The receptors stem from a female donor with multiple sclerosis, enrolled in a pregnancy study.

The chain links TRBV2 to TRBJ1-5; tentative D call: TRBD1 (6 bases). V was cut by 8 bases and J by 1 base, with 9 bases left in between. The CDR3 is 13 amino acids. Germline-derived CDR1 and CDR2 are SNHLY and FYNNEI. Here the CDR3 reads CASGRGSNQPQHF. CDR3 in DNA: TGTGCCAGCGGGAGGGGGAGCAATCAGCCCCAGCATTTT. Filled out from reference TRBV2 and TRBJ1-5, the complete variable domain reads EPEVTQTPSHQVTQMGQEVILRCVPISNHLYFYWYRQILGQKVEFLVSFYNNEISEKSEIFDDQFSVERPDGSNFTLKIRSTKLEDSAMYFCASGRGSNQPQHFGDGTRLSIL.

This rearrangement joins TRBV27 to TRBJ1-2; 10 nucleotides match TRBD1. The CDR3 loop spans 12 amino acids. Germline CDR1 is MNHEY and CDR2 is SMNVEV (reference sequence). After removal of 6 bases from V and 7 bases from J, the junction contained 2 bases not matched to a gene. DNA of the CDR3: TGTGCCAGCAGGACAGGGGGCTCTGGCTACACCTTC. It is translated as CASRTGGSGYTF.

CDR3 DNA sequence: TGTGCCAGCAGCGCGCGATGGACTAGCGGGAGGGCCGGAGAGCAGTTCTTC. It specifies CASSARWTSGRAGEQFF. The chain carries TRBV5-5 and TRBJ2-1; 15 bases map to TRBD2. J gave up 10 bases and V 4 bases, and 12 bases lay outside the gene matches. CDR1 and CDR2 from the germline V gene are SGHKS and YYEKEE (reference sequence). The CDR3 length is 17 residues.

V is TRBV6-1 and J is TRBJ2-7, with 8 bases identical to TRBD2. The CDR3 sequence is 14 residues long. V was pared by 3 bases and J by 0 bases, with 1 base of the junction left unmatched. The germline V gene has CDR1 MNHNS and CDR2 SASEGT. The CDR3 DNA follows: TGTGCCAGCAGTGAGGCGGGGGGCTCCTACGAGCAGTACTTC. Its translation is CASSEAGGSYEQYF.

The chain uses TRBV6-5 and TRBJ1-5; 8 bases line up with TRBD1. The V and J ends lost 5 bases and 7 bases, in that order; junction bases with no gene match: 7. The length of the CDR3 is 14 residues. Germline CDR1 and CDR2: MNHEY and SVGAGI. The DNA for the CDR3 is TGTGCCAGCAGTCCGACAGGGGCAGGGCAGCCCCAGCATTTT. This translates into CASSPTGAGQPQHF.

The chain has TRBV10-2 and TRBJ1-1, with 10 bases that match TRBD1. CDR1 WSHSY and CDR2 SAAADI come from the germline V gene. The CDR3 is 14 amino acids. V lost 6 bases, J lost 6 bases, and 7 bases stayed unmatched. The CDR3 is CASSLGQGDAEAFF. Written as DNA, the CDR3 is TGCGCCAGCAGCCTCGGACAGGGGGACGCTGAAGCTTTCTTT.

This chain uses TRBV6-6 with TRBJ2-7, with 10 bases matching TRBD2. Germline CDR1 and CDR2: MNHNY and SVGAGI (reference sequence). Losses at the gene ends were 2 bases for V and 7 bases for J; bases not matched to a gene: 8. The CDR3 has 15 residues. CDR3 amino acids: CASSYLSAGGLEQYF. The CDR3 bases are TGTGCCAGCAGTTACCTTTCAGCGGGAGGGCTGGAGCAGTACTTC.

The chain uses TRBV7-9 and TRBJ2-7; possible D gene TRBD1, 5 bases. V shed 2 bases and J shed 5 bases, with 16 bases lying between them. Germline V gives CDR1 SEHNR, CDR2 FQNEAQ (reference sequence). CDR3 length: 15 residues. The chain's CDR3 is CASSLPFGQGNEQYF. The CDR3 region has the DNA TGTGCCAGCAGCTTACCCTTTGGGCAGGGAAACGAGCAGTACTTC.

The chain is built from TRBV28 and TRBJ2-5; 13 bases match TRBD2. Germline V gene lookup returns CDR1 MDHEN and CDR2 SYDVKM. V lost 8 bases, J lost 4 bases, and 4 bases stayed unmatched. The CDR3 extends over 14 amino acids. The CDR3 protein is CASRTSGSRETQYF. The DNA of the CDR3 is TGTGCCAGCCGGACTAGCGGGAGTAGAGAGACCCAGTACTTC.

The rearrangement uses TRBV9 and TRBJ2-5; 9 bases align to TRBD2. V gave up 0 bases and J gave up 7 bases; unmatched junction bases: 7. The CDR3 has 15 residues. Germline V gene data show CDR1 as SGDLS and CDR2 as YYNGEE. CDR3 nucleotide sequence: TGTGCCAGCAGCGTAGAGACTAGCGGCGCGGGGACCCAGTACTTC. Translated, it gives CASSVETSGAGTQYF.

The CDR3 protein is CAWSGAGGSYEQYF. Written as DNA, the CDR3 is TGTGCCTGGAGTGGAGCGGGAGGGTCCTACGAGCAGTACTTC. The chain carries TRBV30 and TRBJ2-7; TRBD2 agrees at 10 bases. V lost 1 base and J lost 1; bases outside the gene matches: 1. The CDR3 sequence is 14 residues long. Germline-derived CDR1 and CDR2 are GTSNPN and SVGIG (reference sequence).

This clone was counted a single time. The chain links TRBV4-2 to TRBJ2-3; D remains ambiguous. V lost 0 bases, J lost 4 bases, and 8 bases lay in between. The CDR3 loop spans 14 amino acids. The germline CDR1 and CDR2 sequences are LGHNA and YNFKEQ. CDR3: CASSQDLQADTQYF. CDR3 sequence (DNA): TGTGCCAGCAGCCAAGACTTACAAGCAGATACGCAGTATTTT.

The rearrangement uses TRBV4-1 and TRBJ2-5, with 9 bases aligning to TRBD2. Germline V gives CDR1 MGHRA, CDR2 YSYEKL. The CDR3 is made up of 17 amino acids. Trimming cost V 1 base and J 1 base; bases outside gene matches: 7. For the CDR3, the DNA is TGCGCCAGCAGCCAAGCCGCCAGGACTAGCGTCCAAGAGACCCAGTACTTC. It codes for CASSQAARTSVQETQYF.

This clone was counted once. The V gene is TRBV5-1, the J gene TRBJ2-7; 7 bases line up with TRBD2. V shed 0 bases and J 2 bases; nucleotides not matched to a gene: 8. This CDR3 has 16 amino acids. CDR1 SGHRS and CDR2 YFSETQ come from the germline V gene. CDR3 in DNA: TGCGCCAGCAGCTTGGCCGGGGGGAGTGGAACCTACGAGCAGTACTTC. This codes for CASSLAGGSGTYEQYF.

The gene calls are TRBV27 and TRBJ2-1; 11 nucleotides line up with TRBD2. V gave up 7 bases and J gave up 2 bases; unmatched junction bases: 25. CDR1 MNHEY and CDR2 SMNVEV come from the germline V gene (reference sequence). The length of the CDR3 is 22 residues. As DNA, the CDR3 is TGTGCCAGCACCCAGCGAGTTTTCGGGGCTAGCGGGGGGCCGGGGACCTACAATGAGCAGTTCTTC. This gives the protein CASTQRVFGASGGPGTYNEQFF.

The rearrangement joins TRBV28 to TRBJ1-4; 8 nucleotides agree with TRBD1. CDR1 is MDHEN, CDR2 SYDVKM, per germline. J was trimmed by 4 bases and V by 5 bases; bases with no gene match: 6. The CDR3 covers 15 residues. The CDR3, as DNA: TGTGCCAGCAGTACGTACAGGGGGGATAATGAAAAACTGTTTTTT. It is translated as CASSTYRGDNEKLFF.

The chain joins TRBV10-3 to TRBJ1-4; 8 nucleotides align to TRBD1. The CDR3 covers 13 residues. The germline CDR1 and CDR2 sequences are ENHRY and SYGVKD. J lost 8 bases, V lost 9 bases, and 8 bases had no gene match. The CDR3 protein is CAIRQGQLEKLFF. The CDR3 DNA reads as TGTGCCATTCGACAGGGGCAATTGGAAAAACTGTTTTTT.

The chain employs TRBV18 and TRBJ1-1, with 8 bases aligning to TRBD1. This CDR3 has 14 amino acids. The ends lost 6 bases at V and 4 bases at J; junction bases unmatched: 7. CDR1 KGHSH and CDR2 LQKENI come from the germline V gene. CDR3 in DNA: TGTGCCAGCTCCCCGACAGGGGCGGGCACTGAAGCTTTCTTT. It encodes CASSPTGAGTEAFF. Filled out from reference TRBV18 and TRBJ1-1, the complete variable domain reads NAGVMQNPRHLVRRRGQEARLRCSPMKGHSHVYWYRQLPEEGLKFMVYLQKENIIDESGMPKERFSAEFPKEGPSILRIQQVVRGDSAAYFCASSPTGAGTEAFFGQGTRLTVV.

The rearrangement joins TRBV7-9 to TRBJ1-1; D gene uncertain. V lost 1 base, J lost 1 base, and 4 bases lay in between. Germline CDR1 reads SEHNR; CDR2 reads FQNEAQ (reference sequence). CDR3 size: 13 residues. CDR3 loop: CASSLDRNTEAFF. The CDR3 nucleotides read TGTGCCAGCAGCTTAGACAGGAACACTGAAGCTTTCTTT.

The V gene is TRBV4-2, the J gene TRBJ2-3; TRBD2 is a possible D gene (6 bases). The CDR3 extends over 16 amino acids. Deletions cut 1 base from V and 1 base from J, with 12 bases between. In germline, CDR1 is LGHNA, CDR2 YNFKEQ. The CDR3 nucleotides are TGTGCCAGCAGCCAAGGGGACTGGGGGGGCACAGATACGCAGTATTTT. It yields the protein CASSQGDWGGTDTQYF.

This chain connects TRBV27 to TRBJ2-3; 13 bases align to TRBD2. Losses at the gene ends were 6 bases for V and 4 bases for J; bases not matched to a gene: 13. From germline, CDR1 is MNHEY and CDR2 SMNVEV (reference sequence). This CDR3 has 18 residues. The CDR3 sequence: CASSRLAGGSRGPDTQYF. The CDR3 DNA reads as TGTGCCAGCAGCCGACTAGCGGGAGGTTCAAGAGGCCCAGATACGCAGTATTTT.

The gene calls are TRBV5-1 and TRBJ1-2; D possibly corresponds to TRBD1 (5 bases). The ends were cut back, 1 base at V and 6 bases at J, with 10 bases in the middle. CDR1 is SGHRS and CDR2 is YFSETQ in the germline V gene. This CDR3 has 13 amino acids. The CDR3 region is CASSLRQGDGYTF. DNA for the CDR3: TGCGCCAGCAGCTTGAGGCAGGGCGATGGCTACACCTTC.

In its sample, this clone was seen a few times. This chain connects TRBV7-9 to TRBJ1-1; D uncertain. Looked up from germline, CDR1 is SEHNR and CDR2 is FQNEAQ (reference sequence). Between the trimmed V and J ends, which lost 5 bases and 4 bases, there was a span of 14 bases. This CDR3 comprises 14 residues. CDR3 nucleotide sequence: TGTGCCAGCAGCGCCGGAAATACGGGCACTGAAGCTTTCTTT. It is translated as CASSAGNTGTEAFF.

This rearrangement joins TRBV11-3 to TRBJ1-1; D possibly corresponds to TRBD1 (5 bases). CDR3 length equals 13 residues. Germline values: CDR1 SGHNT, CDR2 YENEEA. V was cut by 3 bases and J by 4 bases, with 9 bases left in between. The DNA for the CDR3 is TGTGCCAGCAGCTTGGGCAGGGCCACTGAAGCTTTCTTT. This gives the protein CASSLGRATEAFF.

V is TRBV19 and J is TRBJ2-1; 9 bases line up with TRBD2. There are 16 residues in the CDR3. V shed 2 bases, J shed 6 bases, and the junction held 8 bases outside the gene matches. Germline CDR1 reads LNHDA; CDR2 reads SQIVND (reference sequence). CDR3 sequence reads: CASSIRGIAGANEQFF. CDR3 coding DNA: TGTGCCAGTAGTATACGTGGGATAGCGGGAGCCAATGAGCAGTTCTTC. Full variable domain (rest looked up from reference TRBV19 and TRBJ2-1): DGGITQSPKYLFRKEGQNVTLSCEQNLNHDAMYWYRQDPGQGLRLIYYSQIVNDFQKGDIAEGYSVSREKKESFPLTVTSAQKNPTAFYLCASSIRGIAGANEQFFGPGTRLTVL.